The sequence of this T cell receptor (beta chain) was determined in a study of cytomegalovirus exposure and HLA in healthy donors. This clone was observed once. The sample carries other DNA sequences with the same CDR3. The CDR3 covers 15 residues. The ends were cut back, 1 base at V and 7 bases at J, with 13 bases in the middle. Germline assignment: CDR1 LGHNA and CDR2 YNFKEQ. PCR amplification relied on 60 Vbeta primers (plus 13 Jbeta primers). Using immunoSEQ multiplex PCR, the repertoire was profiled, and TCRdb retains in-frame clones only, with some absent. The data hold some 200,000 clones, with approximately 80% observed a single time.

The V and J genes are TRBV4-2 and TRBJ1-4; perhaps TRBD1 as D (6 bases). The specimen sequenced was PBMCs. The sequence was obtained from a man between 40 and 49 years old in good health and CMV-seronegative. As DNA, the CDR3 is TGTGCCAGCAGCCAAGGAGGGCAGGGGAGTGAAAAACTGTTTTTT. Amino acids: CASSQGGQGSEKLFF.